The present T cell receptor (beta chain) was sequenced within a study of neoadjuvant anti-PD-1 for oral cavity cancer. General observations from the study: Treg/Th17 ratio rose with pretreatment blood and fell with post-treatment tumor TCRbeta clonality.

In germline, CDR1 is MNHNY, CDR2 SVGAGI (reference sequence). V was clipped by 0 bases and J by 2 bases; unmatched bases: 0. CDR3 length: 14 amino acids. This clone has only a few counts. What it binds is not known. Sequenced by immunoSEQ multiplex PCR; TCRdb stores in-frame clones only, minus some. The data contain more than 30,000 clones, 35% to 45% of them seen just once; the ten biggest clones take up around 15%. Indicated time point: after neoadjuvant nivolumab, at surgical resection. Stage II-IVA oral cavity squamous cell carcinoma was new and untreated by systemic or radiation therapy. The sample was tumor tissue, taken after nivolumab (anti-PD-1) treatment. This sequence was found in a person aged 35-79 years with oral cavity squamous cell carcinoma. The chain is built from TRBV6-6 and TRBJ2-7; the match to TRBD2 covers 8 bases. DNA of the CDR3: TGTGCCAGCAGTTACTCGCGGGGGGCCTACGAGCAGTACTTC. Its protein is CASSYSRGAYEQYF.